This T cell receptor beta chain emerged from a study of CD8+CD57+ T cells in acquired aplastic anemia (dated by TCRdb to between 2017 and 2018). Some background on the complete study: A mean of about 3.2 ug of DNA, ranging from about 0.19 to 30 ug, was extracted from sorted CD4+ and CD8+ cells. Mean read counts for healthy donor samples were approximately 10 million for CD4+ cells and about 12 million for CD8+ cells. What the work shows at the level of the full study, not this receptor alone: CD8+ Simpson's diversity did not differ significantly between patients and healthy controls (P=0.060). Although roughly 30 CD8+ CDR3 sequences were shared by patients and controls, these sequences appeared highly expressed in patients and within the immunodominant clones of patients.

In the study, sorted CD4+ and CD8+ blood T cells from patients with severe aplastic anemia and from healthy subjects underwent deep sequencing of TCR repertoires. Ficoll-Paque density gradient centrifugation was used to isolate peripheral blood mononuclear cells. CD4+ and CD8+ T cells were sorted by FACS or magnetic beads before DNA extraction. Remarks on this clonotype: Its antigen has not been determined. No qualities accompany the bases; no much larger clone lies one base away.

TCR beta VDJ combination and CDR3 sequence profiling used genomic DNA as the template. An Illumina HiSeq 2000 was the platform used for TCR repertoire sequencing. Regarding the original processing steps: TRBV/TRBJ rearrangement plots, CDR3 size and DJ length profiles, and Simpson's diversity index were used to assess repertoires. The immunodominant clone was defined as the most abundant DNA sequence in deep sequencing data. CDR3 amino acid sequences were screened for sharing across subjects and compared with published repertoires and the VDJdb database. TCRdb reprocessing: public reads trimmed at Q25 with fastp, clones called with MiXCR, in-frame beta chains kept. Rows are combined by CDR3 protein, so each entry shows the most common genes and DNA. What appears here as the V and J calls and clone size reflects TCRdb's work, not the paper's. This sample holds about 220,000 distinct CDR3 sequences; 30% to 40% were observed only once. Together, the top ten hold more than 0.95% of the sample.

The V and J ends are trimmed by 3 bases and 0 bases, leaving 9 bases between them. The germline V gene (reference sequence) provides CDR1 GTSNPN and CDR2 SVGIG. The CDR3 spans 15 residues, from the cysteine through the phenylalanine. Of all the DNA, just the CDR3 is kept, 45 bases in frame from base 1. The clonotype originates from a human donor in good health, serving as a control. The sequence is built from TRBV30 and TRBJ1-6; no confident D gene assignment can be made. The sequencing sample was made of sorted CD4+, CD8+, or CD8+CD57+ T cells (not recorded which) from PBMCs. The CDR3 protein is CAWRGQNSYNSPLHF. In nucleotide form, the sequence is TGTGCCTGGAGGGGTCAGAACTCCTATAATTCACCCCTCCACTTT.